Below, one T cell receptor beta chain is given with its context. Study processing details: Researchers report that nucleated cell counts were estimated from reference gene primer amplification. The method was immunoSEQ multiplex PCR; TCRdb's version includes in-frame clones alone and lacks a portion of them. V and J calls and clone size follow that table, whereas D and trimming were derived from the DNA. The top ten hold approximately 0.9% of the sample, which has more than 80,000 clones, around 75% seen once. This sample was included in a study of blood T cell repertoires in COVID-19. At the level of the study: The origin of the acute and convalescent COVID-19 samples was the United States, Italy and Spain. Sources were T cells, B-cell-depleted T cells, or PBMCs; the material itself was cDNA or gDNA.

V gave up 8 bases and J gave up 7 bases, with 15 bases separating them. CDR1 and CDR2 (germline): MNHEY, SVGAGI. CDR3 size: 13 residues. The chain joins TRBV6-5 to TRBJ1-5; D is possibly TRBD1 (5 bases). This clonotype was obtained from a human donor with acute or convalescent COVID-19. The donor label of this sample is uncertain. Source material: peripheral blood. The CDR3: CASARGGDQPQHF. The CDR3 DNA sequence: TGTGCCAGCGCCAGAGGAGGGGACCAGCCCCAGCATTTT.